This passage covers 7 T cell receptor beta chains from one sample sequenced in a study of blood T cell repertoires in COVID-19. Assay used: immunoSEQ multiplex PCR; TCRdb lists only in-frame clones, some missing. The sample contains about 290,000 clones, about 82% of which appear only once. Source material: peripheral blood. Receptor source: a woman aged 50 to 65 with active or convalescent COVID-19.

The rearrangement uses TRBV5-1 and TRBJ2-1, with D possibly TRBD2 on 7 matching bases. The germline CDR1 and CDR2 sequences are SGHRS and YFSETQ. V lost 1 base to trimming and J lost 5 bases, with 13 bases between them. This CDR3 has 15 amino acids. The CDR3 is CASSLFRGGDNEQFF. The CDR3 nucleotides read TGCGCCAGCAGCTTGTTCAGGGGAGGGGACAATGAGCAGTTCTTC.

V gene TRBV11-3 combines with J gene TRBJ2-1; the D gene is possibly TRBD2 (5 bases). Trimming took off 2 bases at V and 1 base at J, with 6 bases between the two ends. The CDR3 runs to 14 residues. Germline CDR1 is SGHNT and CDR2 is YENEEA. For the CDR3, the DNA is TGTGCCAGCAGCTTACGGGGATCCTACAATGAGCAGTTCTTC. Translated: CASSLRGSYNEQFF.

The rearrangement uses TRBV3-1 (or the pseudogene TRBV3-2) and TRBJ2-4, with D maybe TRBD1 (6 bases). CDR1 is LGHDT and CDR2 is YNNKEL in the germline V gene (reference sequence). The CDR3 sequence is 16 residues long. The germline V and J ends were trimmed by 5 bases and 0 bases, with 14 bases remaining between them. The CDR3: CASSYTGSLAKNIQYF. In nucleotides, the CDR3 is TGTGCCAGCAGCTATACAGGGAGTCTAGCCAAAAACATTCAGTACTTC.

V usage is TRBV5-6 and J usage is TRBJ2-2, with TRBD1 identical over 11 bases. Germline assignment: CDR1 SGHDT and CDR2 YYEEEE. This CDR3 is built from 15 residues. V shed 3 bases, J shed 4 bases, and the junction held 2 bases outside the gene matches. DNA for the CDR3: TGTGCCAGCAGCTCTGGACAGGGGGCCACCGGGGAGCTGTTTTTT. The encoded protein is CASSSGQGATGELFF.

The chain joins TRBV28 to TRBJ1-2; D remains ambiguous. Per the germline V gene, CDR1 is MDHEN and CDR2 is SYDVKM. Trimming cost V 3 bases and J 2 bases, with 7 bases left between them. CDR3 size: 13 residues. The CDR3 DNA follows: TGTGCCAGCAGTTTCTCAGTCAACTATGGCTACACCTTC. This codes for CASSFSVNYGYTF.

The DNA for the CDR3 is TGTGCCACCAGTGTCGGCGGGTTGAGCACAGATACGCAGTATTTT. Residues: CATSVGGLSTDTQYF. The chain links TRBV24-1 to TRBJ2-3, with D possibly being TRBD2 (5 bases). This CDR3 comprises 15 residues. Germline assignment: CDR1 KGHDR and CDR2 SFDVKD. With 5 bases removed from V and 0 bases from J, the gap between germline ends came to 11 bases.

This rearrangement joins TRBV4-2 to TRBJ2-7; the D gene is possibly TRBD2 (6 bases). Between the trimmed V and J ends, which lost 4 bases and 0 bases, there was a span of 16 bases. This CDR3 spans 16 amino acids. Germline V gene data show CDR1 as LGHNA and CDR2 as YNFKEQ. The CDR3 sequence is CASSPAQGLPSYEQYF. As DNA, the CDR3 is TGTGCCAGCAGCCCCGCTCAGGGACTCCCCTCCTACGAGCAGTACTTC.